The source of this TCR beta chain is a study of blood T cell dynamics during melanoma immunotherapy. Study-level background: Patients with metastatic melanoma got pembrolizumab or nivolumab-ipilimumab as first-line care.

Clones were read by immunoSEQ multiplex PCR, and TCRdb kept only the in-frame ones, dropping some. The sample comprises 15,000 or so clones, roughly 87% of which are singletons, and around 8% rests with the top ten. Looked up from germline, CDR1 is KGHSH and CDR2 is LQKENI. This CDR3 has 16 amino acids. After removal of 3 bases from V and 2 bases from J, the junction contained 3 bases not matched to a gene. The time point is: week 3, after first cycle of checkpoint inhibitor. Material: blood, obtained from a patient treated with checkpoint blockade. The V gene is TRBV18, the J gene TRBJ2-1; 11 bases match TRBD1. The origin of this receptor is a human donor with melanoma. DNA of the CDR3: TGTGCCAGCTCACCGGGACAGGGGGTAACCTACAATGAGCAGTTCTTC. Its protein is CASSPGQGVTYNEQFF.